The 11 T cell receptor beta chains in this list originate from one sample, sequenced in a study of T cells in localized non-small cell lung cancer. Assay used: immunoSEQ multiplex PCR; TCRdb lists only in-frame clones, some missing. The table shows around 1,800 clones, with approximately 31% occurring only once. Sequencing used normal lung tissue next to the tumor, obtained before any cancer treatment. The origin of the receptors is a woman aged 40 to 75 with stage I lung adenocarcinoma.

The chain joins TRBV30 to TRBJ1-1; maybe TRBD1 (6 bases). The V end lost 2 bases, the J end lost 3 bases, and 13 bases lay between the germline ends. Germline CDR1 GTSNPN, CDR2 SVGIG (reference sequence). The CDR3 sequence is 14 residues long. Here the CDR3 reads CAWSSRNRDTEAFF. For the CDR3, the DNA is TGTGCCTGGAGTTCTCGTAACAGGGACACTGAAGCTTTCTTT.

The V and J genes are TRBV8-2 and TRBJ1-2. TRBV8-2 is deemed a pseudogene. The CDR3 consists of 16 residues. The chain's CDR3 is CGSNQSHSRKTYGYTF. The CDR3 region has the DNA TGTGGCAGTAACCAATCTCATAGCCGAAAGACCTATGGCTACACCTTC.

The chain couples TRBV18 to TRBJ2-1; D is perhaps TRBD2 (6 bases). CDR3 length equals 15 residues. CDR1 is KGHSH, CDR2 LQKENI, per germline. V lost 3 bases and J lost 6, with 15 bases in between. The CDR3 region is CASSPTGESGNEQFF. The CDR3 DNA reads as TGTGCCAGCTCACCGACGGGGGAGAGCGGCAATGAGCAGTTCTTC.

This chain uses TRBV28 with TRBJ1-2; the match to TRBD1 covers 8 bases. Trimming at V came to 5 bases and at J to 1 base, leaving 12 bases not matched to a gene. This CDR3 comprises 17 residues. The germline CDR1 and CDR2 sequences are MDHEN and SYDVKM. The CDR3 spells CASSGPGTTGGNYGYTF. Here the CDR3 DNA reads TGTGCCAGCAGTGGCCCCGGGACTACAGGGGGTAACTATGGCTACACCTTC.

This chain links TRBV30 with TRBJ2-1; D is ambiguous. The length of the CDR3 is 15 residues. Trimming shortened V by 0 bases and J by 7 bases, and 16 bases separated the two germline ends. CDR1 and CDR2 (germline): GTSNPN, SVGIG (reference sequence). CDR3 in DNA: TGTGCCTGGAGTGTCCGAGATCGGGCGGCGAATGAGCAGTTCTTC. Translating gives CAWSVRDRAANEQFF.

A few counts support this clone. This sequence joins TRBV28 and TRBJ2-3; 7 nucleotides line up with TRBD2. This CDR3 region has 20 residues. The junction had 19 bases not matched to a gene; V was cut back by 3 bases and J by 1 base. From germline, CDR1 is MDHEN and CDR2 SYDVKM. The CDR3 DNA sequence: TGTGCCAGCAGTTTCCCTCTGGGGAGGGTTAATCGGGTTGGCACAGATACGCAGTATTTT. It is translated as CASSFPLGRVNRVGTDTQYF.

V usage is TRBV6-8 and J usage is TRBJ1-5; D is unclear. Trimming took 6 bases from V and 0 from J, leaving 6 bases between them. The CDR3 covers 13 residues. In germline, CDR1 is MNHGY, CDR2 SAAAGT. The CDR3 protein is CASRPNSNQPQHF. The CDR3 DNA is TGTGCCAGCAGACCAAATAGCAATCAGCCCCAGCATTTT.

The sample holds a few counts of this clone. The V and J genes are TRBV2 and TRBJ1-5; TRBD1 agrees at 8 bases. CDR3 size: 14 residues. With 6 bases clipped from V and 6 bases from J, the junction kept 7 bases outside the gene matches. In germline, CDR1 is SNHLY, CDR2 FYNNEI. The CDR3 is CASSPDRGTQPQHF. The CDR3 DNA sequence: TGTGCCAGCAGCCCCGACAGGGGAACTCAGCCCCAGCATTTT.

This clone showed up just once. The CDR3 here is CASSPITGTNTEAFF. The CDR3 DNA reads as TGTGCCAGCTCACCCATAACAGGGACTAACACTGAAGCTTTCTTT. The chain combines TRBV18 with TRBJ1-1, with D tentatively TRBD1 (6 bases). Trimming shortened V by 3 bases and J by 2 bases, and 13 bases separated the two germline ends. CDR1 is KGHSH and CDR2 is LQKENI in the germline V gene. CDR3 size: 15 residues.

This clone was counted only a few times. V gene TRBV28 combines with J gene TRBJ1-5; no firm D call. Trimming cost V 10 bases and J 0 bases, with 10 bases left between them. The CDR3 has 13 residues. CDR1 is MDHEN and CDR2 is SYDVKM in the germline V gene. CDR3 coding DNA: TGTGCCACTAGGGCCCCTAGCAATCAGCCCCAGCATTTT. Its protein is CATRAPSNQPQHF.

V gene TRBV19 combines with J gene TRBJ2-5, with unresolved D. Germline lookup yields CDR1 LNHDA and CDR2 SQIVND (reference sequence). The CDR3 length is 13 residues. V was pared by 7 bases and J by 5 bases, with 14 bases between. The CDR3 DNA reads TGTGCCAGTACGGCCGATCCGGGTGAGACCCAGTACTTC. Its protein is CASTADPGETQYF.